The 30 T cell receptor beta chains below were found in one sample sequenced in a study of T cells in Graves' hyperthyroidism and ophthalmopathy. Amplified TCR beta CDR3 regions came from RNA transcripts. HTBI primers were used for first-round RT-PCR of the TCR CDR3. TCRdb independently ran MiXCR on the multiplex PCR reads; one entry per CDR3 protein. The table has about 710,000 distinct CDR3 sequences, over 15% seen once; the top ten hold approximately 8.4%. Material for sequencing was blood. These TCRs come from a man in his late teens or twenties with Graves' hyperthyroidism.

The chain carries TRBV2 and TRBJ2-7, with D unresolved. The CDR3 extends over 13 amino acids. The V end lost 2 bases, the J end lost 2 bases, and 7 bases lay between the germline ends. The germline gives CDR1 SNHLY, CDR2 FYNNEI. CDR3 DNA: TGTGCCAGCAGTGAAAGACTGCCCTACGAGCAGTACTTC. This gives the protein CASSERLPYEQYF.

J is TRBJ2-1 and V is TRBV7-9; no firm D call. V was cut by 1 base and J by 8 bases, with 12 bases left in between. This CDR3 is built from 14 residues. In germline, CDR1 is SEHNR, CDR2 FQNEAQ (reference sequence). CDR3 DNA sequence: TGTGCCAGCAGCTTAGAGGGCGGCGGCCATGAGCAGTTCTTC. It codes for CASSLEGGGHEQFF.

This clonotype turned up a few times. This chain connects TRBV29-1 to TRBJ2-1, with TRBD2 matching 12 bases. The CDR3 is made up of 14 amino acids. V gave up 7 bases and J gave up 6 bases; unmatched junction bases: 7. Germline assignment: CDR1 SQVTM and CDR2 ANQGSEA. The CDR3 reads CSGTSGATSNEQFF. The CDR3 bases are TGCAGCGGGACTAGCGGGGCGACCTCCAATGAGCAGTTCTTC.

This chain links TRBV30 with TRBJ1-2; no reliable D call. CDR3 length: 11 residues. The V gene lost 6 bases and the J gene lost 8 bases, with 13 bases spanning the gap. Germline-derived CDR1 and CDR2 are GTSNPN and SVGIG (reference sequence). CDR3 amino acids: CACTREYGYTF. The CDR3 nucleotides are TGTGCCTGTACGAGGGAGTACGGCTACACCTTC.

This clonotype was seen ten or more times. The chain joins TRBV7-3 to TRBJ2-1, with D maybe TRBD1 (6 bases). V lost 2 bases, J lost 0 bases, and 8 bases lay in between. Germline-derived CDR1 and CDR2 are SGHTA and FQGTGA. The CDR3 length is 15 residues. The CDR3 DNA is TGTGCCAGCAGCTTACTCAGGGGCTCCTACAATGAGCAGTTCTTC. It is translated as CASSLLRGSYNEQFF.

This clonotype was found a few times. The rearrangement links TRBV27 to TRBJ1-3; possible D gene TRBD1, 5 bases. CDR3 length: 15 residues. The germline V gene has CDR1 MNHEY and CDR2 SMNVEV (reference sequence). Trimming cost V 8 bases and J 3 bases, with 17 bases left between them. The DNA of the CDR3 is TGTGCCAGCGGCTCCCGGGACCTTGGTGGAAACACCATATATTTT. It is translated as CASGSRDLGGNTIYF.

This clonotype appeared a few times. The chain couples TRBV4-2 to TRBJ1-5; 12 bases map to TRBD1. The CDR3 runs to 18 residues. The V segment lost 6 bases and the J segment 1 base; nucleotides outside the gene matches: 10. Germline values: CDR1 LGHNA, CDR2 YNFKEQ. CDR3 sequence reads: CASRPGTGGELSNQPQHF. For the CDR3, the DNA is TGTGCCAGCAGACCCGGGACAGGGGGCGAATTGAGCAATCAGCCCCAGCATTTT.

This clonotype was counted ten times or more. The chain carries TRBV29-1 and TRBJ1-1; 11 bases map to TRBD1. CDR3 length equals 14 residues. With V trimmed by 6 bases and J by 1 base, 4 bases remained unmatched. Germline CDR1 is SQVTM and CDR2 is ANQGSEA. The CDR3 protein is CSVRDRGTNTEAFF. CDR3 DNA sequence: TGCAGCGTCCGGGACAGGGGGACGAACACTGAAGCTTTCTTT.

V is TRBV7-8 and J is TRBJ1-1, with D perhaps matching TRBD1 (5 bases). This CDR3 is built from 17 residues. The V and J ends lost 3 bases and 1 base respectively, with 18 bases between them. CDR1 is SGHVS and CDR2 is FQNEAQ in the germline V gene. CDR3 in amino acids: CASSFRAGFVGNTEAFF. The CDR3 bases are TGTGCCAGCAGCTTTCGAGCAGGGTTTGTCGGGAACACTGAAGCTTTCTTT.

This clonotype appeared many times. The CDR3 here is CASTFRASGRYLLHEQYF. In DNA form, the CDR3 reads TGTGCCAGCACCTTTCGGGCTAGCGGGAGGTATTTACTCCACGAGCAGTACTTC. The V call is TRBV6-2 or TRBV6-3, the J call TRBJ2-7, with 11 bases aligning to TRBD2. Germline CDR1 is MNHEY and CDR2 is SVGEGT. The trim removed 7 bases at V and 5 bases at J, leaving 19 bases unmatched. The length of the CDR3 is 18 residues.

In its sample, this clonotype was seen a few times. Here the CDR3 reads CASSSRLAGPNEQFF. The CDR3 DNA follows: TGTGCCAGCAGCTCGCGACTAGCGGGGCCTAATGAGCAGTTCTTC. The V gene is TRBV7-9, the J gene TRBJ2-1; TRBD2 agrees at 11 bases. The CDR3 has 15 amino acids. The V and J ends lost 4 bases and 7 bases, in that order; junction bases with no gene match: 6. CDR1 SEHNR and CDR2 FQNEAQ come from the germline V gene (reference sequence).

The chain carries TRBV15 and TRBJ2-4; 7 bases align to TRBD1. CDR3 length: 18 residues. The trim removed 0 bases at V and 4 bases at J, leaving 12 bases unmatched. Germline CDR1 LNHNV, CDR2 YYDKDF (reference sequence). CDR3 nucleotides: TGTGCCACCAGCAGAGAAGTAGGGACAGTAATGGGGAAAAACATTCAGTACTTC. Protein sequence: CATSREVGTVMGKNIQYF.

This clonotype was found a few times. The gene calls are TRBV19 and TRBJ1-1; D gene unclear. This CDR3 spans 13 amino acids. CDR1 LNHDA and CDR2 SQIVND come from the germline V gene (reference sequence). Trimming took 8 bases from V and 7 from J, leaving 17 bases between them. The DNA for the CDR3 is TGTGCCAGTTCGTGGGAGGCCAGAGGTGAAGCTTTCTTT. It encodes CASSWEARGEAFF.

This clonotype has more than one count but fewer than ten. V usage is TRBV6-5 and J usage is TRBJ2-1; possibly TRBD1 for D (5 bases). Trimming took 0 bases from V and 9 from J, leaving 9 bases between them. The V gene's germline CDR1 is MNHEY and CDR2 SVGAGI. The CDR3 is 13 amino acids. The CDR3 DNA reads TGTGCCAGCAGTTACTCGCGCAGGGCTGAGCAGTTCTTC. Translated, it gives CASSYSRRAEQFF.

This sequence joins TRBV7-9 and TRBJ2-6, with TRBD2 matching 7 bases. V lost 0 bases and J lost 4; bases outside the gene matches: 6. This CDR3 comprises 17 residues. In germline, CDR1 is SEHNR, CDR2 FQNEAQ (reference sequence). The CDR3 DNA reads as TGTGCCAGCAGCTTAGCGTCCAGCGGGAAAGGGGCCAACGTCCTGACTTTC. Its protein is CASSLASSGKGANVLTF.

The gene calls are TRBV19 and TRBJ2-3; no clear D. Germline V gives CDR1 LNHDA, CDR2 SQIVND (reference sequence). Between the trimmed V and J ends, which lost 2 bases and 6 bases, there was a span of 6 bases. The CDR3 runs 12 residues. The CDR3 spells CASSINGDTQYF. The CDR3 DNA follows: TGTGCCAGTAGTATAAACGGGGATACGCAGTATTTT.

This clonotype was seen many times. The chain has TRBV6-2 or TRBV6-3 and TRBJ2-1; D could derive from TRBD1 or TRBD2 (5 bases each). The CDR3 runs 17 residues. The germline V gene encodes CDR1 MNHEY and CDR2 SVGEGT. Deletions cut 4 bases from V and 8 bases from J, with 24 bases between. The chain's CDR3 is CASSFPLFGTRGHEQFF. CDR3 bases: TGTGCCAGCAGTTTCCCCCTCTTCGGGACCAGAGGTCATGAGCAGTTCTTC.

The V and J genes are TRBV6-2 or TRBV6-3 and TRBJ2-7; D might be TRBD2 (5 bases). Germline V gene sequence: CDR1 MNHEY, CDR2 SVGEGT. The V and J ends lost 8 bases and 0 bases respectively, with 11 bases between them. The CDR3 spans 13 residues. The CDR3 is CASVPRDSYEQYF. CDR3 DNA: TGTGCCAGCGTCCCACGGGACTCCTACGAGCAGTACTTC.

This clonotype was observed a few times. The rearrangement uses TRBV5-1 and TRBJ1-6, with 9 nucleotides matching TRBD1. J gave up 8 bases and V 0 bases, and 0 bases lay outside the gene matches. Germline CDR1 and CDR2: SGHRS and YFSETQ. The CDR3 loop spans 14 amino acids. The CDR3 sequence is CASSLGQGDSPLHF. The CDR3 nucleotides are TGCGCCAGCAGCTTGGGACAGGGGGATTCACCCCTCCACTTT.

This clonotype was observed a handful of times. The chain couples TRBV10-3 to TRBJ2-2; TRBD2 might be the D (6 bases). This CDR3 has 15 residues. Trimming took off 0 bases at V and 4 bases at J, with 9 bases between the two ends. Germline loops: CDR1 ENHRY, CDR2 SYGVKD. The CDR3: CAISESEGSTGELFF. In DNA form, the CDR3 reads TGTGCCATCAGTGAGTCGGAGGGAAGCACCGGGGAGCTGTTTTTT.

This clonotype came up a few times. CDR3 in amino acids: CASSFRAGNSYNEQFF. In DNA form, the CDR3 reads TGTGCCAGCAGCTTTAGGGCGGGGAACTCCTACAATGAGCAGTTCTTC. The chain has TRBV7-3 and TRBJ2-1, with D maybe TRBD2 (6 bases). Germline V gene data show CDR1 as SGHTA and CDR2 as FQGTGA. The CDR3 is 16 residues long. V was trimmed by 3 bases and J by 0 bases, leaving 12 bases between them. Together with reference TRBV7-3 and TRBJ2-1, the CDR3 gives the full variable domain: GAGVSQTPSNKVTEKGKYVELRCDPISGHTALYWYRQSLGQGPEFLIYFQGTGAADDSGLPNDRFFAVRPEGSVSTLKIQRTERGDSAVYLCASSFRAGNSYNEQFFGPGTRLTVL.

This clonotype was seen ten or more times. This chain joins TRBV11-3 and TRBJ2-3, with 11 positions matching TRBD2. The CDR3 sequence is 17 residues long. The germline V gene encodes CDR1 SGHNT and CDR2 YENEEA. J gave up 4 bases and V 3 bases, and 9 bases lay outside the gene matches. CDR3 region: CASSLGTLAGVPDTQYF. CDR3 in DNA: TGTGCCAGCAGCTTGGGAACACTAGCGGGAGTCCCAGATACGCAGTATTTT.

This chain links TRBV2 with TRBJ1-3, with no clear D. With 7 bases removed from V and 0 bases from J, the gap between germline ends came to 10 bases. Germline V gene sequence: CDR1 SNHLY, CDR2 FYNNEI. The CDR3 length is 14 residues. The CDR3, as DNA: TGTGCCAGCATTGACACCTACTCTGGAAACACCATATATTTT. Its protein is CASIDTYSGNTIYF.

There are many counts of this clonotype. This chain links TRBV6-1 with TRBJ2-7, with D possibly matching TRBD1 (6 bases). The CDR3 covers 12 residues. Trimming removed 10 bases from V and 0 bases from J, with 10 bases in between. Germline V lookup: CDR1 MNHNS, CDR2 SASEGT. This CDR3 is CATRDISYEQYF. As DNA, the CDR3 is TGTGCCACCCGGGACATCTCCTACGAGCAGTACTTC.

The chain couples TRBV6-2 or TRBV6-3 to TRBJ2-3, with a possible D match to TRBD1 (6 bases). Trimming took off 7 bases at V and 14 bases at J, with 13 bases between the two ends. In germline, CDR1 is MNHEY, CDR2 SVGEGT. CDR3 length: 10 residues. The DNA of the CDR3 is TGTGCCAGCAAAGAGAGGGACATGTATTTT. It codes for CASKERDMYF.

In its sample, this clonotype was seen a few times. The chain carries TRBV6-1 and TRBJ1-2, with D unresolved. This CDR3 has 14 amino acids. V was pared by 8 bases and J by 0 bases, with 13 bases between. CDR1 is MNHNS and CDR2 is SASEGT in the germline V gene. The CDR3 reads CASAARGTNYGYTF. The CDR3, as DNA: TGTGCCAGCGCAGCAAGAGGGACTAACTATGGCTACACCTTC.

The V gene is TRBV5-8, the J gene TRBJ1-4; no clear D gene. This CDR3 is 13 amino acids long. Germline CDR1 SGHTS, CDR2 YDEGEE. Deletions cut 0 bases from V and 8 bases from J, with 8 bases between. The CDR3 DNA follows: TGTGCCAGCAGCTTGGGTCGGGAGGAAAAACTGTTTTTT. It translates to CASSLGREEKLFF.

This clonotype occurred a few times. The chain is built from TRBV12-3 or TRBV12-4 and TRBJ2-5, with D possibly being TRBD2 (5 bases). The V gene lost 5 bases and the J gene lost 5 bases, with 18 bases spanning the gap. This CDR3 spans 15 amino acids. The CDR3 DNA is TGTGCCAGCAGTCACCGGGCACGGGGAGAGGAGACCCAGTACTTC. It translates to CASSHRARGEETQYF.

This clonotype has ten or more counts. J is TRBJ1-4 and V is TRBV18, with TRBD1 matching 7 bases. CDR1 KGHSH and CDR2 LQKENI come from the germline V gene. With 4 bases clipped from V and 5 bases from J, the junction kept 7 bases outside the gene matches. CDR3 length: 15 residues. Written as DNA, the CDR3 is TGTGCCAGCTCACGGGACAGAAGTCAGAATGAAAAACTGTTTTTT. Protein product: CASSRDRSQNEKLFF.

Many counts were recorded for this clonotype. An end of the junction differs from the germline gene, which may be a read error. V is TRBV5-1 and J is TRBJ2-1; 7 bases are shared with TRBD2. This CDR3 is 15 amino acids long. Germline assignment: CDR1 SGHRS and CDR2 YFSETQ. CDR3 in DNA: TGTGCCAGCAGCTTAGGAGGCGGGGGTTACAATGAGCAGTTCTTC. This codes for CASSLGGGGYNEQFF.